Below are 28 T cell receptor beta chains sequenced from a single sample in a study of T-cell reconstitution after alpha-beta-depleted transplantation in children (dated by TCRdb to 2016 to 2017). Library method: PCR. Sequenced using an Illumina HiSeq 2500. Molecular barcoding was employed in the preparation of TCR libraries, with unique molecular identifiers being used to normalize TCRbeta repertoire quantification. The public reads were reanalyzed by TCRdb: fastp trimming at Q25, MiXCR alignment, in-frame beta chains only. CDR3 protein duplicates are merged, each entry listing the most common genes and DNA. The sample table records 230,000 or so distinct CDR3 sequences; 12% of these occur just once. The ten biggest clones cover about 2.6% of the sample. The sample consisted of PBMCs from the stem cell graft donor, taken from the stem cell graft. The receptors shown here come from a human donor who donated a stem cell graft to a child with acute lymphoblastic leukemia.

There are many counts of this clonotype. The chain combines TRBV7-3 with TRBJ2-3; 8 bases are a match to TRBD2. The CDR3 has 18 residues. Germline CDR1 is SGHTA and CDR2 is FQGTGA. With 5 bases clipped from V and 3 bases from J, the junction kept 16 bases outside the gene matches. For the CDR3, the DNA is TGTGCCAGCAGCCCCGCCCCCTCAAGCGGGAGTGGAACAGATACGCAGTATTTT. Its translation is CASSPAPSSGSGTDTQYF.

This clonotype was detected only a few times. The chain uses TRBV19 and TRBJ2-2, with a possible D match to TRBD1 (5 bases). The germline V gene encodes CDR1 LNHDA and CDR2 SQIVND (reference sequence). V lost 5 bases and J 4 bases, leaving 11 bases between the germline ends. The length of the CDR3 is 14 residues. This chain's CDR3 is CASSARQSTGELFF. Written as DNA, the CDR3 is TGTGCCAGTAGTGCGCGACAGTCCACCGGGGAGCTGTTTTTT.

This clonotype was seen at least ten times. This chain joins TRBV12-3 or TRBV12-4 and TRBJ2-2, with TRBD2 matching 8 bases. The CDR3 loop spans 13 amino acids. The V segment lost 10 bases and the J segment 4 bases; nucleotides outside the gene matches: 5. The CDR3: CATAGGPTGELFF. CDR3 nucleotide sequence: TGTGCCACCGCGGGGGGACCCACCGGGGAGCTGTTTTTT.

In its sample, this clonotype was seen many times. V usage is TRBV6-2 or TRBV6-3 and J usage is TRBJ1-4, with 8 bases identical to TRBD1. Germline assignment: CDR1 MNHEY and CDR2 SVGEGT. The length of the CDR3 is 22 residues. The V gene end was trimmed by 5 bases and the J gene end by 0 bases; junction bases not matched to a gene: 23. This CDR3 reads CASSRNDQGAHFLRPTNEKLFF. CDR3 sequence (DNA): TGTGCCAGCAGTCGCAATGACCAGGGGGCTCACTTTCTTCGGCCAACTAATGAAAAACTGTTTTTT.

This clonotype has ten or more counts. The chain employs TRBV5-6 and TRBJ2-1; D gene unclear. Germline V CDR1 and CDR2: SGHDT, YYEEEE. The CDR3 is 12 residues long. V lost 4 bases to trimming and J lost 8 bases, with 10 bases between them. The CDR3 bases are TGTGCCAGCAGCCCGCTAAACGATGAGCAGTTCTTC. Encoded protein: CASSPLNDEQFF.

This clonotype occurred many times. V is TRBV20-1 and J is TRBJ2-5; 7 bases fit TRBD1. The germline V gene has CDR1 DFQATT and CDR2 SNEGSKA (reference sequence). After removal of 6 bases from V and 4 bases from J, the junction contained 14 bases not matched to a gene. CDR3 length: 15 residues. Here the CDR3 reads CSAPSAGGWVETQYF. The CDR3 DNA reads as TGCAGTGCGCCGAGTGCAGGGGGTTGGGTAGAGACCCAGTACTTC.

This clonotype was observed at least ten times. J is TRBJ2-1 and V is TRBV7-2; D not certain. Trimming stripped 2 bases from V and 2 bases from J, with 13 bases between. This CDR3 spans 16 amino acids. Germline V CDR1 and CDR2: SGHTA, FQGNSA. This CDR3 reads CASSLRWSETYNEQFF. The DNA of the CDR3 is TGTGCCAGCAGCTTACGGTGGTCGGAAACCTACAATGAGCAGTTCTTC.

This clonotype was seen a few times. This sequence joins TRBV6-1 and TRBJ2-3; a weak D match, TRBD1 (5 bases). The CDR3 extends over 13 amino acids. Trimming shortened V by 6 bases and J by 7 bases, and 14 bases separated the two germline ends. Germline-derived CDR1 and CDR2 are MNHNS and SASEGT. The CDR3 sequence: CASRSTATNTQYF. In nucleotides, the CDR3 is TGTGCCAGCAGATCGACAGCCACGAATACGCAGTATTTT.

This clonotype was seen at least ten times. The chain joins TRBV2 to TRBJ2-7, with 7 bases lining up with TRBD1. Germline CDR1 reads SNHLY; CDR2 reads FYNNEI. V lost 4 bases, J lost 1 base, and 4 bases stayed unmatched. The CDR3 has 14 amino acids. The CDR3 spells CASSGTGVSYEQYF. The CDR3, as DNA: TGTGCCAGCAGTGGTACAGGGGTGTCCTACGAGCAGTACTTC.

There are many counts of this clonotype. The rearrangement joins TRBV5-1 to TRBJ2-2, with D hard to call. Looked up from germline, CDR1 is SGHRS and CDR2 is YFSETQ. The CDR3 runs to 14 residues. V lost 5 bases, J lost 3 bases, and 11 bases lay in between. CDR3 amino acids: CASRDKMDTGELFF. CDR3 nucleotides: TGCGCCAGCAGAGACAAAATGGACACCGGGGAGCTGTTTTTT.

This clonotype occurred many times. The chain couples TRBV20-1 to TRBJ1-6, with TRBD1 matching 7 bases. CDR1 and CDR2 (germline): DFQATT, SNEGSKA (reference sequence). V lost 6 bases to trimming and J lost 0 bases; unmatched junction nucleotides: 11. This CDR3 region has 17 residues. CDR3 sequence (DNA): TGCAGTGCCGGCATTACAGGGGTGAGCTCCTATAATTCACCCCTCCACTTT. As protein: CSAGITGVSSYNSPLHF.

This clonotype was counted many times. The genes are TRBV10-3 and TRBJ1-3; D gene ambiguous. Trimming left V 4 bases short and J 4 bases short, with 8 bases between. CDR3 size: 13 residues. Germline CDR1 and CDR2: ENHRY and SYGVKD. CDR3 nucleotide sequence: TGTGCCATCAGTGGGACGGCGGGAAACACCATATATTTT. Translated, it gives CAISGTAGNTIYF.

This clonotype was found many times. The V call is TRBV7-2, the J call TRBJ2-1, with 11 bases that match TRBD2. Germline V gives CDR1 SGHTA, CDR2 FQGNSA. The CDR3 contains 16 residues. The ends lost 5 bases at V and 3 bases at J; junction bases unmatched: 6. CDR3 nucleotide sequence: TGTGCCAGCAGCCCGAGACTAGCGGGATACTACAATGAGCAGTTCTTC. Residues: CASSPRLAGYYNEQFF.

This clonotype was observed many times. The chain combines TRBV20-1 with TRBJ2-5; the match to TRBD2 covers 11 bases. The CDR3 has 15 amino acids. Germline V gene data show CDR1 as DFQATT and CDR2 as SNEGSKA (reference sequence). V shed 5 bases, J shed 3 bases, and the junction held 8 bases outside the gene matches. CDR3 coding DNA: TGCAGTGCTTCGAGGGTAGCGGGAGGGAAAGAGACCCAGTACTTC. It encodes CSASRVAGGKETQYF.

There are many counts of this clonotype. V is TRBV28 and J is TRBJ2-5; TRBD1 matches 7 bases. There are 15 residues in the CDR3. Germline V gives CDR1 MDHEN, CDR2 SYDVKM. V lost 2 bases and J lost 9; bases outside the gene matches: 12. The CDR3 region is CASSLRDSDQKAQYF. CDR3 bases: TGTGCCAGCAGTTTAAGGGACAGCGATCAAAAAGCCCAGTACTTC.

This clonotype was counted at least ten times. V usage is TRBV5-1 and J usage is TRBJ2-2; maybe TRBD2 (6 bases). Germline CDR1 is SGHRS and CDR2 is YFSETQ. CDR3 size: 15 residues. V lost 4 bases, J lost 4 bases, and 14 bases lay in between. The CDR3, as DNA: TGCGCCAGCAGCCCTGATACTAGCCCCACCGGGGAGCTGTTTTTT. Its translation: CASSPDTSPTGELFF.

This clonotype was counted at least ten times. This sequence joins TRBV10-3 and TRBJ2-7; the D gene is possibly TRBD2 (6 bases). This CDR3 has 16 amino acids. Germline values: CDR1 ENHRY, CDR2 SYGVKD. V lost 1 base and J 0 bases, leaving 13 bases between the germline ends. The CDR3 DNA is TGTGCCATCAGTGAGTACGCTAGCGCACCCTCCTACGAGCAGTACTTC. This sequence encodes CAISEYASAPSYEQYF.

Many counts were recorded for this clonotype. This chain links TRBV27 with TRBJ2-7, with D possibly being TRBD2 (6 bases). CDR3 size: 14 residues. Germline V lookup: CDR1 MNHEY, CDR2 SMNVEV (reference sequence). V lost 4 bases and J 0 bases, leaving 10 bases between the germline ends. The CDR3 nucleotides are TGTGCCAGCAGTTCCCTAGCGCCCTCCTACGAGCAGTACTTC. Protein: CASSSLAPSYEQYF.

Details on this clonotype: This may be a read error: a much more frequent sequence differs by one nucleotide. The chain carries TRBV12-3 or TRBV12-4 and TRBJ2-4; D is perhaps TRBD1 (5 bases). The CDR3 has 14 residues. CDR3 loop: CASSLVGAKNSQYF. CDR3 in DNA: TGTGCCAGCAGTTTAGTAGGGGCCAAAAACAGTCAGTACTTC.

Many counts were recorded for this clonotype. In DNA, the CDR3 is TGTGCCAGCAGCTTAACTAGAAAGCATGAGCAGTTCTTC. As protein: CASSLTRKHEQFF. V usage is TRBV7-3 and J usage is TRBJ2-1; D remains ambiguous. The CDR3 runs to 13 residues. V was clipped by 0 bases and J by 8 bases, with 8 bases between them. Germline V gives CDR1 SGHTA, CDR2 FQGTGA.

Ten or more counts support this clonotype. The CDR3 reads CASSRPGPWNEQFF. The CDR3 DNA reads as TGTGCCAGCAGCCGACCGGGACCCTGGAATGAGCAGTTCTTC. J is TRBJ2-1 and V is TRBV14, with D tentatively TRBD1 or TRBD2 (5 bases each). The CDR3 is 14 residues long. V was shortened by 4 bases and J by 7 bases, with 14 bases between the two germline ends. Germline V gene lookup returns CDR1 SGHDN and CDR2 FVKESK.

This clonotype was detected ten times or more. DNA of the CDR3: TGTGCCAGCAGCTCTTTCCAGGGTAGGCATGAGCAGTTCTTC. It yields the protein CASSSFQGRHEQFF. The genes are TRBV7-2 and TRBJ2-1; maybe TRBD1 (5 bases). Germline CDR1 reads SGHTA; CDR2 reads FQGNSA. V dropped 4 bases and J dropped 8 bases, with 15 bases sitting between them. CDR3 size: 14 residues. The full variable domain, with the rest looked up from reference TRBV7-2 and TRBJ2-1, is GAGVSQSPSNKVTEKGKDVELRCDPISGHTALYWYRQSLGQGLEFLIYFQGNSAPDKSGLPSDRFSAERTGGSVSTLTIQRTQQEDSAVYLCASSSFQGRHEQFFGPGTRLTVL.

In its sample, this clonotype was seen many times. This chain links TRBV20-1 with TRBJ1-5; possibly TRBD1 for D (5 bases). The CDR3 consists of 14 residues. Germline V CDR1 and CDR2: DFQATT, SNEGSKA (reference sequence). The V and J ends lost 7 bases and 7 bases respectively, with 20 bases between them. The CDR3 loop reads CSVLRSFEGQPQHF. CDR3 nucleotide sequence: TGCAGTGTCCTGAGGTCCTTCGAGGGGCAGCCCCAGCATTTT.

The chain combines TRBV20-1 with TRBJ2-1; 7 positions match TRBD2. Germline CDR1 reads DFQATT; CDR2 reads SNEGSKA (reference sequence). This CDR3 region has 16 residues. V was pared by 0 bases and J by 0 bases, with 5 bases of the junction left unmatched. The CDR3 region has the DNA TGCAGTGCTAGAGACGAGCGGGGTCGCTCCTACAATGAGCAGTTCTTC. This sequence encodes CSARDERGRSYNEQFF.

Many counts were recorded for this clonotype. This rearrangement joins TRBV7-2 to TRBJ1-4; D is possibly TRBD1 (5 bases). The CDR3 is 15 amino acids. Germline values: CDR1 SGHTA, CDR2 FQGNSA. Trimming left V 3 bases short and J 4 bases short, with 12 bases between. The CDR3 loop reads CASSFFWGNNEKLFF. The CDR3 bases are TGTGCCAGCAGCTTCTTCTGGGGGAATAATGAAAAACTGTTTTTT.

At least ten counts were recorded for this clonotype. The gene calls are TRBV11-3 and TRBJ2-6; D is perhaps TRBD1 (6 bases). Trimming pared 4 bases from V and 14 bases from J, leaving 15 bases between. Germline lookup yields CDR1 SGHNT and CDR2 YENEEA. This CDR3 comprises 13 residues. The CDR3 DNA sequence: TGTGCCAGCAGCTACGAACCCGGACAGCTCCTGACTTTC. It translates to CASSYEPGQLLTF.

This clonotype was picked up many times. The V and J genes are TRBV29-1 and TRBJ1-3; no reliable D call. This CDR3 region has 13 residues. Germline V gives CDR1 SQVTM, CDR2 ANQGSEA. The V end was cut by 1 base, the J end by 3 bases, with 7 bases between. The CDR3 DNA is TGCAGCGTTGAAGGAATGAGTGGAAACACCATATATTTT. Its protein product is CSVEGMSGNTIYF.

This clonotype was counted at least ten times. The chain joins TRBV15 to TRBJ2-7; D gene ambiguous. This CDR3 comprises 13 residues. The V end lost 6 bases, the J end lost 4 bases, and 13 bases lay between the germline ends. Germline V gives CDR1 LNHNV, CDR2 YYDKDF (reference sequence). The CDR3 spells CATSPRRIYEQYF. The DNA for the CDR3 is TGTGCCACCAGTCCTAGGCGCATTTACGAGCAGTACTTC.